This T cell receptor (beta chain) derives from a study of post-analysis software for immune sequencing data (dated by TCRdb to 2013 to 2016). General notes on the study: Disease courses on record covered relapsing-remitting, secondary progressive and progressive-relapsing multiple sclerosis, though some patients had no subtype annotation. The multiple sclerosis patient repertoires were compared with 10 or so previously published healthy control repertoires from donors aged about 6 to 26 years. A subset of samples was prepared in parallel using single-end sample barcoding, then pooled and co-amplified after Illumina adapter ligation. On the study overall, not on this receptor specifically: The control group was slightly older than the multiple sclerosis patient group. Patients showed significantly higher frequencies than controls for several TRBV segments, among them TRBV5-6, TRBV5-1 and TRBV20-1. Compared with controls, multiple sclerosis patients had significantly lower normalized Chao1 diversity, a finding suggesting substantial peripheral T-cell clonal expansion. Strong co-clustering of samples prepared in the same batch was shown by direct clustering with F measure, prompting a batch-effect correction.

The library came from PCR. The sequencer listed for this sample is Illumina HiSeq 2500. Unique molecular identifiers were incorporated into TCR beta cDNA libraries to reduce PCR and sequencing biases. Per 1 to 10 million input T cells, some 500,000 cDNA molecules were obtained, such that each molecule approximated one T cell. The patient libraries were prepared and sequenced with the same protocol used for the earlier healthy control dataset. Within a given batch, samples were prepared together, multiplexed and sequenced on the same HiSeq lane. In the source study's methods: Raw barcoded reads were processed with MIGEC, and single-read molecular identifier groups were discarded before consensus assembly and CDR3 extraction. VDJtools was used for post-analysis of the clonotype tables, and diversity was normalized by down-sampling every dataset to the size of the smallest sample. To correct batch-related cross-sample contamination, repertoire overlap clustering matched CDR3 amino acid sequences but not nucleotide sequences. TCRdb's own reprocessing of the public reads used fastp at Q25 and MiXCR and kept productive beta chains. Each CDR3 protein appears once, grouped with its most common genes and DNA. The V and J calls, along with clone size, are taken from TCRdb and not from the paper's own processing. The sample includes more than 500,000 distinct CDR3 sequences, with approximately 34% observed a single time. Approximately 6% of the sample lies in the top ten.

The table lists this clonotype with a few counts. It lacks a known antigen. Base qualities are not provided; no much larger clone lies one nucleotide away. From a lookup of the germline V gene (reference sequence), CDR1 and CDR2 are DFQATT and SNEGSKA. After removal of 5 bases from V and 7 bases from J, the junction retains 1 base not matched to a gene. Including cysteine and phenylalanine, the CDR3 has 11 amino acids. The kept DNA is CDR3 alone, 33 bases in frame from the first base. To demonstrate the VDJtools post-analysis software, the study profiled TCR beta repertoires from the peripheral blood of approximately twelve young patients with multiple sclerosis. Multiple sclerosis patients were children and adolescents aged about 6 to 16 years.

The chain joins TRBV20-1 to TRBJ2-4; TRBD1 aligns with 8 central bases. Specimen: blood. The TCR sequence derives from a girl between 2 and 17 years old with multiple sclerosis. The CDR3: CSAGTGNIQYF. In nucleotide form, the sequence is TGCAGTGCTGGGACAGGCAACATTCAGTACTTC.